These 4 T cell receptor beta chains were all obtained from the same sample, sequenced in a study of blood T cell repertoires in COVID-19. Sequencing was performed with immunoSEQ multiplex PCR; in TCRdb, only in-frame clones are kept and a portion is missing. The sample lists 120,000 or so clones; approximately 74% were seen once. Sequenced sample: peripheral blood. The receptor set was obtained from a man aged 60 to 69 with acute or convalescent COVID-19.

The chain recombines TRBV6-6 with TRBJ2-7, with 8 bases identical to TRBD2. Trimming took 6 bases from V and 4 from J; bases not matched to a gene: 5. From germline, CDR1 is MNHNY and CDR2 SVGAGI (reference sequence). The CDR3 covers 13 residues. The CDR3 DNA sequence: TGTGCCAGCAGCCGGACTAGCAGTTACGAGCAGTACTTC. Protein product: CASSRTSSYEQYF.

The chain couples TRBV7-9 to TRBJ1-1, with 12 bases that match TRBD1. This CDR3 spans 15 amino acids. CDR1 SEHNR and CDR2 FQNEAQ come from the germline V gene (reference sequence). Trimming took 1 base from V and 5 from J; bases not matched to a gene: 2. CDR3 sequence reads: CASSLGGQGATEAFF. CDR3 nucleotides: TGTGCCAGCAGCTTAGGGGGACAGGGGGCAACTGAAGCTTTCTTT.

The count of this clone is one. The chain is built from TRBV6-5 and TRBJ2-7, with a possible D match to TRBD2 (5 bases). The germline CDR1 and CDR2 sequences are MNHEY and SVGAGI. CDR3 length: 14 amino acids. Between the trimmed V and J ends, which lost 8 bases and 2 bases, there was a span of 16 bases. CDR3 bases: TGTGCCAGCTGGGCCCCCCAGCGGACCTACGAGCAGTACTTC. Translated: CASWAPQRTYEQYF.

This clone was observed once. J is TRBJ2-2 and V is TRBV25-1; D ambiguous. CDR3 length: 14 amino acids. CDR1 is MGHDK and CDR2 is SYGVNS in the germline V gene. V lost 0 bases and J lost 1, with 3 bases in between. CDR3 coding DNA: TGTGCCAGCAGTGAATACGTGAACACCGGGGAGCTGTTTTTT. Its protein is CASSEYVNTGELFF.